Described below is a single T cell receptor (beta chain) sequence and its context. Its antigen is still unknown. The CDR3 length is 17 residues. The germline gives CDR1 MDHEN, CDR2 SYDVKM. Trimming shortened V by 4 bases and J by 4 bases, and 19 bases separated the two germline ends. The data derive from a study of post-analysis software for immune sequencing data. Sequencing libraries made from TCR beta cDNA carried unique molecular identifiers. Input populations of roughly 0.85 to 11 million T cells gave rise to about 480,000 cDNA molecules. TCRdb processed the PCR reads anew with MiXCR; each CDR3 protein has one entry. The sample holds around 400,000 distinct CDR3 sequences, roughly 38% seen once. Points from the study as a whole: Normalized Chao1 diversity in multiple sclerosis patients fell significantly below that of controls. In patients, four to six TRBV segments were more frequent than in controls, with TRBV5-6, TRBV5-1 and TRBV20-1 among them.

The source material was blood. The sequence derives from a girl aged 10-17 years with multiple sclerosis. The chain couples TRBV28 to TRBJ1-4; D not certain. The CDR3 region has the DNA TGTGCCAGCAGTTCCCCGACTTGGCGGGAGGATAATGAAAAACTGTTTTTT. Its protein product is CASSSPTWREDNEKLFF.